The 3 T cell receptor beta chains given below trace back to one sample, sequenced in a study of blood T cell repertoires in COVID-19. Profiled with immunoSEQ multiplex PCR; TCRdb holds only in-frame clones, not every one. Found here are a few hundred thousand clones, about 86% of them singletons; the top ten hold 4.1%. Sample: PBMCs or T cells enriched from blood (not recorded which). The receptors stem from a man between 25 and 39 years old with acute COVID-19.

V usage is TRBV15 and J usage is TRBJ2-7; TRBD1 agrees at 10 bases. Trimming removed 1 base from V and 3 bases from J; junction bases left unmatched: 6. CDR3 length equals 16 residues. Germline assignment: CDR1 LNHNV and CDR2 YYDKDF (reference sequence). In nucleotides, the CDR3 is TGTGCCACCAGCAGAGGACAGGGGGCGCGGTACTACGAGCAGTACGTC. As protein: CATSRGQGARYYEQYV.

CDR3 amino acids: CASSDPRQVQETQYF. The CDR3 DNA reads as TGTGCCAGCAGTGACCCAAGACAGGTCCAAGAGACCCAGTACTTC. V usage is TRBV25-1 and J usage is TRBJ2-5; tentative D call: TRBD1 (6 bases). The CDR3 runs 15 residues. With 3 bases removed from V and 1 base from J, the gap between germline ends came to 12 bases. In germline, CDR1 is MGHDK, CDR2 SYGVNS.

The chain combines TRBV4-1 with TRBJ2-3; 10 bases fit TRBD1. CDR3 length: 18 residues. The junction had 17 bases not matched to a gene; V was cut back by 3 bases and J by 8 bases. Germline V CDR1 and CDR2: MGHRA, YSYEKL. The CDR3, as DNA: TGCGCCAGCAGCCAGTCCCCTCGGACCGGGACAGGGGAAAGTACGCAGTATTTT. It encodes CASSQSPRTGTGESTQYF.